This T cell receptor (beta chain) was sequenced during a study of blood T cell repertoires in COVID-19. Whole-study context: Researchers got acute and convalescent COVID-19 samples from the United States, Italy and Spain. Sample material is recorded as cDNA or gDNA derived from T cells, B-cell-depleted T cells, or PBMCs.

In the original processing: Using reference gene primer amplification, nucleated cell counts were estimated. This table comes from immunoSEQ multiplex PCR, and its TCRdb copy is limited to in-frame clones, with some not included. The D gene and trimming were derived from the DNA, and the V and J assignments and clone size from that table. The sample lists roughly 180,000 clones; 75% to 90% were seen once. The sample taken for sequencing was peripheral blood. The source is a woman aged 55 to 70 with acute or convalescent COVID-19.

The DNA for the CDR3 is TGTGCCAGCAGCTCAGGCCGGTTAACCTACGAGCAGTACTTC. This gives the protein CASSSGRLTYEQYF. This chain connects TRBV11-2 to TRBJ2-7; D is ambiguous. Trimming removed 4 bases from V and 2 bases from J, with 12 bases in between. CDR1 SGHAT and CDR2 FQNNGV come from the germline V gene. The CDR3 loop spans 14 amino acids.